This TCR beta chain was observed in a study of T-cell reconstitution after alpha-beta-depleted transplantation in children. General study results and limits: Expanded clones from the graft, numbering several hundred, reportedly supplied alpha-beta T cells about two months after transplant.

The library targeted TCRbeta and was prepared with unique molecular identifiers. TCRdb itself ran the PCR reads through MiXCR, one entry per CDR3 protein. Of roughly 300,000 distinct CDR3 sequences listed, approximately 10% were seen once; the top ten hold about 25%. From germline, CDR1 is SQVTM and CDR2 ANQGSEA. The CDR3 has 12 amino acids. V was trimmed by 6 bases and J by 0 bases, leaving 6 bases between them. This clonotype was observed at least ten times. Its antigen remains unidentified. The chain links TRBV29-1 to TRBJ1-5; maybe TRBD1 (6 bases). The receptor was isolated from a male patient aged 2-15 years who had a stem cell transplant for chronic granulomatous disease, so the T cells may come from the graft donor. The sample consisted of peripheral blood, taken 180 days after TCRalphabeta/CD19-depleted stem cell transplant. In DNA, the CDR3 is TGCAGCGTGGACAGTAGCAATCAGCCCCAGCATTTT. Translated: CSVDSSNQPQHF.